One sample yielded the 20 T cell receptor beta chains listed below, sequenced in a study of T cells in localized non-small cell lung cancer. Measured with immunoSEQ multiplex PCR; TCRdb has only the in-frame clones, and not every one. The sample shows about 46,000 clones, 65% to 90% of them seen only once. Sequences were derived from peripheral blood mononuclear cells, sampled before any cancer treatment. Receptors were obtained from a man aged 35-75 years with stage III lung adenocarcinoma.

The CDR3 protein is CASSYTGLFNEKLFF. Here the CDR3 DNA reads TGTGCCAGCAGTTATACCGGGCTCTTTAATGAAAAACTGTTTTTT. The gene calls are TRBV6-5 and TRBJ1-4; D not resolved. The V gene's germline CDR1 is MNHEY and CDR2 SVGAGI. The CDR3 spans 15 residues. V lost 3 bases, J lost 4 bases, and 12 bases lay in between.

The chain recombines TRBV5-4 with TRBJ2-5, with 8 bases that match TRBD1. This CDR3 is built from 14 residues. Germline lookup yields CDR1 SGHNT and CDR2 YYREEE (reference sequence). The V segment lost 4 bases and the J segment 3 bases; nucleotides outside the gene matches: 5. CDR3 coding DNA: TGTGCCAGCAGCACAGGACAGGGTAAAGAGACCCAGTACTTC. Protein: CASSTGQGKETQYF. Based on the CDR3 plus reference TRBV5-4 and TRBJ2-5, the full variable domain is ETGVTQSPTHLIKTRGQQVTLRCSSQSGHNTVSWYQQALGQGPQFIFQYYREEENGRGNFPPRFSGLQFPNYSSELNVNALELDDSALYLCASSTGQGKETQYFGPGTRLLVL.

The rearrangement joins TRBV9 to TRBJ1-1, with D maybe TRBD1 (5 bases). In germline, CDR1 is SGDLS, CDR2 YYNGEE. V was pared by 4 bases and J by 6 bases, with 10 bases between. This CDR3 contains 12 residues. Written as DNA, the CDR3 is TGTGCCAGCAGCCCAGGGTCCCCTGAAGCTTTCTTT. Translated: CASSPGSPEAFF.

This sequence joins TRBV29-1 and TRBJ2-5; 9 bases agree with TRBD2. The CDR3 has 17 amino acids. CDR1 is SQVTM and CDR2 is ANQGSEA in the germline V gene. V was pared by 2 bases and J by 1 base, with 11 bases of the junction left unmatched. The CDR3 nucleotides read TGCAGCGTTGAAAGTTGGGCTAGCGGGAACGTCCAAGAGACCCAGTACTTC. This gives the protein CSVESWASGNVQETQYF.

The V gene is TRBV27, the J gene TRBJ2-3; the match to TRBD2 covers 11 bases. There are 16 residues in the CDR3. Trimming cost V 4 bases and J 1 base; bases outside gene matches: 4. Germline lookup yields CDR1 MNHEY and CDR2 SMNVEV (reference sequence). CDR3 protein: CASSSVAGGRTDTQYF. DNA for the CDR3: TGTGCCAGCAGTTCAGTAGCGGGGGGGCGCACAGATACGCAGTATTTT.

The rearrangement links TRBV2 to TRBJ2-2, with 10 bases fitting TRBD1. The trim removed 6 bases at V and 5 bases at J, leaving 9 bases unmatched. The CDR3 consists of 16 residues. The germline gives CDR1 SNHLY, CDR2 FYNNEI. This CDR3 reads CASRRQGAKGTGELFF. CDR3 sequence (DNA): TGTGCCAGCAGAAGACAGGGGGCGAAGGGGACCGGGGAGCTGTTTTTT.

The rearrangement joins TRBV12-5 to TRBJ2-1, with D possibly being TRBD1 or TRBD2 (6 bases each). Trimming shortened V by 2 bases and J by 12 bases, and 11 bases separated the two germline ends. The CDR3 totals 12 residues. Germline V gene sequence: CDR1 LGHNT, CDR2 FRNRAP. CDR3 nucleotides: TGTGCTAGTGGTTTGACGGGGGCAGTGCAGTTCTTC. It codes for CASGLTGAVQFF.

The chain recombines TRBV5-1 with TRBJ1-3; 8 positions match TRBD1. The V gene end was trimmed by 1 base and the J gene end by 4 bases; junction bases not matched to a gene: 4. This CDR3 is built from 15 residues. Germline V gene lookup returns CDR1 SGHRS and CDR2 YFSETQ. The CDR3 spells CASSLQGALGNTIYF. The CDR3 DNA reads TGCGCCAGCAGCTTGCAGGGGGCGTTAGGAAACACCATATATTTT. The full variable domain, rest sourced from reference TRBV5-1 and TRBJ1-3, is KAGVTQTPRYLIKTRGQQVTLSCSPISGHRSVSWYQQTPGQGLQFLFEYFSETQRNKGNFPGRFSGRQFSNSRSEMNVSTLELGDSALYLCASSLQGALGNTIYFGEGSWLTVV.

This chain links TRBV11-2 with TRBJ2-7; 9 bases map to TRBD1. V gave up 5 bases and J gave up 6 bases; unmatched junction bases: 5. This CDR3 contains 13 residues. Germline V gene sequence: CDR1 SGHAT, CDR2 FQNNGV. The CDR3 coding sequence is TGTGCCAGCAGCCGGGGACAGGGAAGCGAGCAGTACTTC. This gives the protein CASSRGQGSEQYF.

The genes are TRBV11-1 and TRBJ1-1; 8 positions agree with TRBD1. Trimming at V came to 2 bases and at J to 11 bases, leaving 7 bases not matched to a gene. This CDR3 region has 13 residues. Germline V CDR1 and CDR2: SGHAT, FQDESV (reference sequence). In nucleotides, the CDR3 is TGTGCCAGCAGCTTACGGACAGGGTTCGACGCTTTCTTT. Translation gives CASSLRTGFDAFF. The full variable domain, in which reference TRBV11-1 and TRBJ1-1 provide the parts outside the CDR3, is EAEVAQSPRYKITEKSQAVAFWCDPISGHATLYWYRQILGQGPELLVQFQDESVVDDSQLPKDRFSAERLKGVDSTLKIQPAELGDSAMYLCASSLRTGFDAFFGQGTRLTVV.

The chain employs TRBV2 and TRBJ2-2; D gene uncertain. The CDR3 length is 14 residues. Trimming removed 2 bases at V and 4 bases at J, with 8 bases between. Looked up from germline, CDR1 is SNHLY and CDR2 is FYNNEI. The CDR3 DNA sequence: TGTGCCAGCAGTGAACGGGCGGCCACCGGGGAGCTGTTTTTT. It codes for CASSERAATGELFF.

The genes are TRBV11-2 and TRBJ2-4; weak D call: TRBD2 (7 bases). Trimming shortened V by 5 bases and J by 8 bases, and 16 bases separated the two germline ends. Germline CDR1 reads SGHAT; CDR2 reads FQNNGV. The CDR3 runs to 14 residues. The CDR3 nucleotides are TGTGCCAGCAGCCCCGGGGGGCCGCGGGACATTCAGTACTTC. This gives the protein CASSPGGPRDIQYF.

The chain joins TRBV5-5 to TRBJ2-1; the match to TRBD1 covers 7 bases. The germline V gene encodes CDR1 SGHKS and CDR2 YYEKEE (reference sequence). CDR3 length equals 16 residues. The trim removed 5 bases at V and 2 bases at J, leaving 10 bases unmatched. CDR3 nucleotide sequence: TGTGCCAGCAGTTTGCCGAGGACAGGACCCTACAATGAGCAGTTCTTC. As protein: CASSLPRTGPYNEQFF. Combining the CDR3 with reference TRBV5-5 and TRBJ2-1 gives the whole variable domain DAGVTQSPTHLIKTRGQQVTLRCSPISGHKSVSWYQQVLGQGPQFIFQYYEKEERGRGNFPDRFSARQFPNYSSELNVNALLLGDSALYLCASSLPRTGPYNEQFFGPGTRLTVL.

CDR3 residues: CASGQGAYEQYF. CDR3 nucleotide sequence: TGTGCCAGCGGACAGGGGGCCTACGAGCAGTACTTC. The gene calls are TRBV9 and TRBJ2-7; 10 bases are a match to TRBD1. V was pared by 7 bases and J by 2 bases, with 0 bases of the junction left unmatched. This CDR3 has 12 amino acids. Germline lookup yields CDR1 SGDLS and CDR2 YYNGEE.

The DNA for the CDR3 is TGTGCCAGCTCACCGGGACAGAGGAACACTGAAGCTTTCTTT. Translated: CASSPGQRNTEAFF. The chain uses TRBV18 and TRBJ1-1; 7 positions match TRBD1. The CDR3 contains 14 residues. Per germline, CDR1 KGHSH and CDR2 LQKENI. Trimming cost V 3 bases and J 1 base; bases outside gene matches: 2.

The rearrangement uses TRBV7-8 and TRBJ2-5; D might be TRBD2 (7 bases). The germline V gene encodes CDR1 SGHVS and CDR2 FQNEAQ. CDR3 length: 15 amino acids. V gave up 6 bases and J gave up 5 bases, with 19 bases separating them. CDR3 in amino acids: CASRTRGGFVETQYF. Written as DNA, the CDR3 is TGTGCCAGCAGAACGAGGGGGGGGTTCGTGGAGACCCAGTACTTC. Full variable domain (remainder filled in from reference TRBV7-8 and TRBJ2-5): GAGVSQSPRYKVAKRGQDVALRCDPISGHVSLFWYQQALGQGPEFLTYFQNEAQLDKSGLPSDRFFAERPEGSVSTLKIQRTQQEDSAVYLCASRTRGGFVETQYFGPGTRLLVL.

The V call is TRBV28, the J call TRBJ2-5; 8 positions agree with TRBD2. V trimming: 8 bases; J trimming: 5 bases; junction bases outside the gene matches: 7. The length of the CDR3 is 13 residues. The germline V gene has CDR1 MDHEN and CDR2 SYDVKM. In DNA form, the CDR3 reads TGTGCCAGCCAGCTAGCGGGTGTGGAGACCCAGTACTTC. It translates to CASQLAGVETQYF.

The chain carries TRBV21-1 and TRBJ2-3; the DNA was not compared with TRBD1, the D call given in the table. TRBV21-1 is classified as a pseudogene. The CDR3 runs to 17 residues. The CDR3 reads CASSKGLAGGATDTQYF. The DNA for the CDR3 is TGTGCCAGCAGCAAGGGCCTGGCAGGGGGCGCCACAGATACGCAGTATTTT.

The chain has TRBV7-3 and TRBJ1-1, with D possibly TRBD1 on 6 matching bases. There are 15 residues in the CDR3. V lost 1 base and J 1 base, leaving 10 bases between the germline ends. Germline V gene lookup returns CDR1 SGHTA and CDR2 FQGTGA. CDR3 residues: CASSLRGGKNTEAFF. For the CDR3, the DNA is TGTGCCAGCAGCTTAAGAGGGGGAAAGAACACTGAAGCTTTCTTT.

The chain joins TRBV2 to TRBJ2-3, with 7 bases fitting TRBD2. V lost 2 bases and J lost 0; bases outside the gene matches: 11. CDR1 SNHLY and CDR2 FYNNEI come from the germline V gene. This CDR3 spans 18 amino acids. The CDR3 coding sequence is TGTGCCAGCAGTGAATGGCCAGCGGGGACTACTAGCACAGATACGCAGTATTTT. Amino acids: CASSEWPAGTTSTDTQYF. The full variable domain, rest sourced from reference TRBV2 and TRBJ2-3, is EPEVTQTPSHQVTQMGQEVILRCVPISNHLYFYWYRQILGQKVEFLVSFYNNEISEKSEIFDDQFSVERPDGSNFTLKIRSTKLEDSAMYFCASSEWPAGTTSTDTQYFGPGTRLTVL.